Listed below are T cell receptor beta chains from one sample, sequenced in a study of Graves' ophthalmopathy and Graves' hyperthyroidism. TCRdb re-analysed the multiplex PCR reads in MiXCR, keeping a single row per CDR3 protein. The table has fewer than 600,000 distinct CDR3 sequences, over 13% seen once. The sequenced material came from blood. The receptors come from a woman aged 25-40 years with Graves' ophthalmopathy. CDR3s include the opening cysteine and the closing phenylalanine or tryptophan. D genes are given only for firm matches. Clone size appears in some rows only: once, few, many, or a class for an expanded clone.

clone size: many
D gene: -
V gene: TRBV6-2/TRBV6-3
J gene: TRBJ1-2
CDR3 DNA: TGTGCCAGCAGTTCCTATGCCGACAGCCTCTATGGCTACACCTTC
CDR3 protein: CASSSYADSLYGYTF

clone size: many
D gene: TRBD1
V gene: TRBV29-1
J gene: TRBJ2-7
CDR3 DNA: TGCAGCGTTGAAGGGTCAGGGGGCCCGAGCTCCTATGAGCAGTACTTC
CDR3 protein: CSVEGSGGPSSYEQYF

clone size: few
D gene: TRBD1
V gene: TRBV7-9
J gene: TRBJ2-2
CDR3 DNA: TGTGCCAGCAGCTTGGGGGACAGTGGGACCGGGGAGCTGTTTTTT
CDR3 protein: CASSLGDSGTGELFF

clone size: many
D gene: -
V gene: TRBV5-6
J gene: TRBJ2-5
CDR3 DNA: TGTGCCAGCAGCACGACACCGCGCGGAGAGACCCAGTACTTC
CDR3 protein: CASSTTPRGETQYF

clone size: few
D gene: -
V gene: TRBV28
J gene: TRBJ2-7
CDR3 DNA: TGTGCCAGCAGTTTAGGGGGATTAAATTCCTACGAGCAGTACTTC
CDR3 protein: CASSLGGLNSYEQYF

clone size: many
D gene: TRBD2
V gene: TRBV10-3
J gene: TRBJ2-6
CDR3 DNA: TGTGCCATCAGCGGTGGGGGACTAGCGGGAGCTGGGGCCAACGTCCTGACTTTC
CDR3 protein: CAISGGGLAGAGANVLTF

clone size: many
D gene: -
V gene: TRBV27
J gene: TRBJ1-1
CDR3 DNA: TGTGCCAGCAGTTTTGCCGGGAGCGAAGCTTTCTTT
CDR3 protein: CASSFAGSEAFF

clone size: many
D gene: TRBD2
V gene: TRBV6-1
J gene: TRBJ2-7
CDR3 DNA: TGTGCCATCAGTGAAGCGGGACTAGCGGGAGTACACGAGCAGTACTTC
CDR3 protein: CAISEAGLAGVHEQYF

clone size: many
D gene: TRBD2
V gene: TRBV20-1
J gene: TRBJ2-4
CDR3 DNA: TGCAGTGCGGAGGGTAGCGGGGCAAACATTCAGTACTTC
CDR3 protein: CSAEGSGANIQYF

clone size: many
D gene: -
V gene: TRBV7-3
J gene: TRBJ2-7
CDR3 DNA: TGTGCCAGCAGCTTAGGTCCCAACCCAGGGTACGAGCAGTACTTC
CDR3 protein: CASSLGPNPGYEQYF

clone size: many
D gene: TRBD1
V gene: TRBV12-3/TRBV12-4
J gene: TRBJ1-1
CDR3 DNA: TGTGCCAGCAGTTTAGAATGGGACAGCCAAAACACTGAAGCTTTCTTT
CDR3 protein: CASSLEWDSQNTEAFF

clone size: many
D gene: TRBD2
V gene: TRBV20-1
J gene: TRBJ2-7
CDR3 DNA: TGCAGTGCATTCACTAGCGAGCCGTACGAGCAGTACTTC
CDR3 protein: CSAFTSEPYEQYF

clone size: -
D gene: TRBD1
V gene: TRBV25-1
J gene: TRBJ2-7
CDR3 DNA: TGTGCCAGCAGTGGCGGACAGGGGCACTACGAGCAGTACTTC
CDR3 protein: CASSGGQGHYEQYF

clone size: many
D gene: TRBD1
V gene: TRBV12-5
J gene: TRBJ2-1
CDR3 DNA: TGTGCTAGTGGTTTGGGGACAGGGGGATTTGATGAGCAGTTCTTC
CDR3 protein: CASGLGTGGFDEQFF

clone size: many
D gene: -
V gene: TRBV6-2/TRBV6-3
J gene: TRBJ1-3
CDR3 DNA: TGTGCCAGCAGTTATACGGAGACCATTGGAAACACCATATATTTT
CDR3 protein: CASSYTETIGNTIYF

clone size: many
D gene: TRBD1
V gene: TRBV6-1
J gene: TRBJ1-5
CDR3 DNA: TGTGCCAGCAGGGGACAGTCGGCTAGCAATCAGCCCCAGCATTTT
CDR3 protein: CASRGQSASNQPQHF

clone size: many
D gene: -
V gene: TRBV5-1
J gene: TRBJ2-7
CDR3 DNA: TGCGCCAGCAGCTTGGAGGATACCTACGAGCAGTACTTC
CDR3 protein: CASSLEDTYEQYF

clone size: many
D gene: -
V gene: TRBV6-1
J gene: TRBJ1-2
CDR3 DNA: TGTGCCACCAGGGAACAGGGAATCTATGGCTACACCTTC
CDR3 protein: CATREQGIYGYTF

clone size: many
D gene: TRBD1
V gene: TRBV19
J gene: TRBJ1-1
CDR3 DNA: TGTGCCAGTAGTACACAGGGGGCCACTGAAGCTTTCTTT
CDR3 protein: CASSTQGATEAFF

clone size: -
D gene: -
V gene: TRBV4-1
J gene: TRBJ1-1
CDR3 DNA: TGCGCCAGCAGCCAATTTTCGACGGCTGAAGCTTTCTTT
CDR3 protein: CASSQFSTAEAFF

clone size: few
D gene: -
V gene: TRBV30
J gene: TRBJ1-6
CDR3 DNA: TGTGCCTGGACCCGAGAGAATTCACCCCTCCACTTT
CDR3 protein: CAWTRENSPLHF

clone size: few
D gene: -
V gene: TRBV5-1
J gene: TRBJ2-2
CDR3 DNA: TGCGCCAGCAGCTTGGTTCCGGGCGGGGAGCTGTTTTTT
CDR3 protein: CASSLVPGGELFF

clone size: -
D gene: -
V gene: TRBV7-7
J gene: TRBJ1-2
CDR3 DNA: TGTGCCAGCAGCTTAAGTAAAAGCCATGGCTGCACCTTC
CDR3 protein: CASSLSKSHGCTF

clone size: -
D gene: -
V gene: TRBV6-2/TRBV6-3
J gene: TRBJ2-5
CDR3 DNA: TGTGCCAGCAACCTCCCGGGTGACCAAGAGACCCAGTACTTC
CDR3 protein: CASNLPGDQETQYF

clone size: -
D gene: -
V gene: TRBV11-2
J gene: TRBJ2-2
CDR3 DNA: TGTGCCAGCCGTGATGGGGCCACCGGGGAGCTGTTTTTT
CDR3 protein: CASRDGATGELFF

clone size: many
D gene: TRBD1
V gene: TRBV10-2
J gene: TRBJ1-5
CDR3 DNA: TGCGCCAGCAGTGAGTTGGGACAGGGGGCCCAGCCCCAGCATTTT
CDR3 protein: CASSELGQGAQPQHF

clone size: many
D gene: -
V gene: TRBV12-3/TRBV12-4
J gene: TRBJ1-1
CDR3 DNA: TGTGCCAGCAGTCTAGGTGGGGCAGGGCAGACTGAAGCTTTCTTT
CDR3 protein: CASSLGGAGQTEAFF

clone size: few
D gene: -
V gene: TRBV27
J gene: TRBJ1-1
CDR3 DNA: TGTGCCAGCAGCCAAATCGGGGAACACACTGAAGCTTTCTTT
CDR3 protein: CASSQIGEHTEAFF

clone size: many
D gene: TRBD1
V gene: TRBV5-1
J gene: TRBJ1-2
CDR3 DNA: TGCGCCAGCAGCTTGACCCCGGACAGGAACTATGGCTACACCTTC
CDR3 protein: CASSLTPDRNYGYTF

clone size: few
D gene: -
V gene: TRBV29-1
J gene: TRBJ1-1
CDR3 DNA: TGCAGCGTTGAGAGGGGAAGGGACACTGAAGCTTTCTTT
CDR3 protein: CSVERGRDTEAFF

clone size: -
D gene: TRBD1
V gene: TRBV6-1
J gene: TRBJ2-7
CDR3 DNA: TGTGCCACCCGGACAGGGCCCTACGAGCAGTACTTC
CDR3 protein: CATRTGPYEQYF

clone size: many
D gene: TRBD2
V gene: TRBV9
J gene: TRBJ2-7
CDR3 DNA: TGTGCCAGCAGCGCGGGAGGGCTAGCGGGAGGCGAGCAGTACTTC
CDR3 protein: CASSAGGLAGGEQYF

clone size: many
D gene: -
V gene: TRBV12-3/TRBV12-4
J gene: TRBJ1-2
CDR3 DNA: TGTGCCAGCAGTCCCGGACGGAATTTAGCTAACTATGGCTACACCTTC
CDR3 protein: CASSPGRNLANYGYTF

clone size: few
D gene: -
V gene: TRBV5-1
J gene: TRBJ2-5
CDR3 DNA: TGCGCCAGCAGCTTGGTACAGGGACCGTACCAAGAGACCCAGTACTTC
CDR3 protein: CASSLVQGPYQETQYF

clone size: many
D gene: TRBD1
V gene: TRBV9
J gene: TRBJ1-1
CDR3 DNA: TGTGCCAGCAGCGCATCGGACAGGGCCACTGAAGCTTTCTTT
CDR3 protein: CASSASDRATEAFF

clone size: many
D gene: TRBD1
V gene: TRBV6-1
J gene: TRBJ2-5
CDR3 DNA: TGTGCCAGCAGTGTAGGGACAGGGTCTCGGGAGACCCAGTACTTC
CDR3 protein: CASSVGTGSRETQYF

clone size: many
D gene: -
V gene: TRBV9
J gene: TRBJ1-6
CDR3 DNA: TGTGCCAGCGGCTCCAGTACACCCCTCCACTTT
CDR3 protein: CASGSSTPLHF

clone size: many
D gene: -
V gene: TRBV6-1
J gene: TRBJ2-7
CDR3 DNA: TGTGCCAGCAGTGGTGGTTCGGGGGCCTACGAGCAGTACTTC
CDR3 protein: CASSGGSGAYEQYF

clone size: many
D gene: -
V gene: TRBV2
J gene: TRBJ1-2
CDR3 DNA: TGTGCCAGCAGTGAAATGGATGGCTACACCTTC
CDR3 protein: CASSEMDGYTF

clone size: -
D gene: -
V gene: TRBV11-1
J gene: TRBJ2-7
CDR3 DNA: TGTGCCAGCAGCTTAGTTGGGGCCTCACACGAGCAGTACTTC
CDR3 protein: CASSLVGASHEQYF

clone size: many
D gene: TRBD1
V gene: TRBV5-1
J gene: TRBJ2-7
CDR3 DNA: TGCGCCAGCAGGCCCAACAGGGGGCTGGCCTACGAGCAGTACTTC
CDR3 protein: CASRPNRGLAYEQYF

clone size: few
D gene: -
V gene: TRBV18
J gene: TRBJ1-1
CDR3 DNA: TGTGCCAGCTCAGGGGGCCGGGACACTGAAGCTTTCTTT
CDR3 protein: CASSGGRDTEAFF

clone size: many
D gene: -
V gene: TRBV7-6
J gene: TRBJ2-2
CDR3 DNA: TGTGCCAGCACCACCCCTAACACCGGGGAGCTGTTTTTT
CDR3 protein: CASTTPNTGELFF

clone size: few
D gene: -
V gene: TRBV3-1
J gene: TRBJ1-1
CDR3 DNA: TGTGCCAGCAGCCAAGATCGGCTGGGAAAAACTGAAGCTTTCTTT
CDR3 protein: CASSQDRLGKTEAFF

clone size: few
D gene: -
V gene: TRBV9
J gene: TRBJ2-7
CDR3 DNA: TGTGCCAGCAGCGTCGGTAGCGCTGTCTACGAGCAGTACTTC
CDR3 protein: CASSVGSAVYEQYF

clone size: -
D gene: -
V gene: TRBV29-1
J gene: TRBJ1-1
CDR3 DNA: TGCAGCGTTGGGGGGGATGGGATCACTGAAGCTTGCTTT
CDR3 protein: CSVGGDGITEACF

clone size: -
D gene: TRBD2
V gene: TRBV27
J gene: TRBJ2-7
CDR3 DNA: TGTGCCAGCAGTTGGGCGGGAGGAATATCCTACGAGCAGTACTTC
CDR3 protein: CASSWAGGISYEQYF

clone size: many
D gene: -
V gene: TRBV27
J gene: TRBJ2-5
CDR3 DNA: TGTGCCAGCAGTTACTTTATGTCCAAGAATAGGGAGACCCAGTACTTC
CDR3 protein: CASSYFMSKNRETQYF

clone size: many
D gene: TRBD2
V gene: TRBV6-2/TRBV6-3
J gene: TRBJ2-5
CDR3 DNA: TGTGCCAGCAGTTACACCCCCGCGGGGGGGCTAGAGACCCAGTACTTC
CDR3 protein: CASSYTPAGGLETQYF

clone size: -
D gene: TRBD1
V gene: TRBV30
J gene: TRBJ1-1
CDR3 DNA: TGTGCCTGGAGTCCGGACAGGGGGAACACTGAAGCTTTCTTT
CDR3 protein: CAWSPDRGNTEAFF